Below are 27 T cell receptor beta chains sequenced from a single sample in a study of shared clonotypes between healthy human individuals. Assay: immunoSEQ multiplex PCR; the TCRdb copy retains only in-frame clones and omits some. This table holds about 2.4 million clones, 90% to 95% found once. Material for sequencing was naive CD4+ T cells sorted from blood. Subset reported: CD45RA+ positively selected. The receptors come from a man aged 18 to 29 in good health.

This chain uses TRBV19 with TRBJ2-7; D not resolved. The V end lost 4 bases, the J end lost 0 bases, and 10 bases lay between the germline ends. The CDR3 has 14 amino acids. Per the germline V gene, CDR1 is LNHDA and CDR2 is SQIVND (reference sequence). The CDR3 region is CASSTLWGSYEQYF. CDR3 bases: TGTGCCAGTAGTACCCTGTGGGGCTCCTACGAGCAGTACTTC. The full variable domain, its missing parts supplied by reference TRBV19 and TRBJ2-7, is DGGITQSPKYLFRKEGQNVTLSCEQNLNHDAMYWYRQDPGQGLRLIYYSQIVNDFQKGDIAEGYSVSREKKESFPLTVTSAQKNPTAFYLCASSTLWGSYEQYFGPGTRLTVT.

This clone was observed once. The CDR3 reads CASSVGFSGIRDTQYF. As DNA, the CDR3 is TGTGCCAGCAGTGTGGGGTTTAGCGGGATACGAGATACGCAGTATTTT. The rearrangement joins TRBV2 to TRBJ2-3, with 8 positions matching TRBD2. V gave up 4 bases and J gave up 5 bases; unmatched junction bases: 11. The CDR3 covers 16 residues. CDR1 and CDR2 from the germline V gene are SNHLY and FYNNEI.

The CDR3 region has the DNA TGTGCCAGCAGCTTTTCGGGGACAGAAAACATTCAGTACTTC. It specifies CASSFSGTENIQYF. The chain joins TRBV7-3 to TRBJ2-4, with 7 bases lining up with TRBD1. This CDR3 is 14 amino acids long. CDR1 is SGHTA and CDR2 is FQGTGA in the germline V gene. Germline trimming cut 3 bases from V and 5 bases from J; bases unmatched to any gene: 4.

V usage is TRBV6-1 and J usage is TRBJ1-2; D perhaps matches TRBD1 (6 bases). Germline loops: CDR1 MNHNS, CDR2 SASEGT. This CDR3 spans 17 amino acids. V lost 2 bases and J lost 1, with 17 bases in between. DNA of the CDR3: TGTGCCAGCAGTGAAAGCCGGACAGTAGAACTTAACTATGGCTACACCTTC. This translates into CASSESRTVELNYGYTF.

The genes are TRBV28 and TRBJ2-6; D gene uncertain. Germline CDR1 is MDHEN and CDR2 is SYDVKM. Trimming cost V 7 bases and J 2 bases, with 12 bases left between them. CDR3 length equals 15 residues. The CDR3 bases are TGTGCCAGCACAGTCTCCATGCCTGGGGCCAACGTCCTGACTTTC. This gives the protein CASTVSMPGANVLTF.

This sequence joins TRBV10-3 and TRBJ2-7, with a tentative D call TRBD1 (6 bases). CDR3 length: 14 residues. V lost 4 bases, J lost 6 bases, and 16 bases lay in between. Germline values: CDR1 ENHRY, CDR2 SYGVKD. The CDR3 bases are TGTGCCATCAGTGTAGGGGGTCAGGCCGCCGAGCAGTACTTC. Its protein product is CAISVGGQAAEQYF.

The V call is TRBV28, the J call TRBJ2-3; D remains ambiguous. V lost 5 bases, J lost 0 bases, and 15 bases lay in between. From germline, CDR1 is MDHEN and CDR2 SYDVKM. CDR3 size: 16 residues. CDR3 bases: TGTGCCAGCAGTCCCCCACGGCAGTTCAGCACAGATACGCAGTATTTT. Protein sequence: CASSPPRQFSTDTQYF.

This clone has only one observation. The chain joins TRBV11-1 to TRBJ1-2, with a weak D call TRBD1 (5 bases). V was trimmed by 1 base and J by 6 bases, leaving 18 bases between them. Germline V gene lookup returns CDR1 SGHAT and CDR2 FQDESV (reference sequence). CDR3 size: 16 residues. Here the CDR3 DNA reads TGTGCCAGCAGCTTAGGGGACCCCTGGCAGAACCATGGCTACACCTTC. Translating it yields CASSLGDPWQNHGYTF.

J is TRBJ2-3 and V is TRBV5-6; 7 bases align to TRBD1. CDR1 is SGHDT and CDR2 is YYEEEE in the germline V gene. The CDR3 length is 15 residues. After removal of 0 bases from V and 0 bases from J, the junction contained 1 base not matched to a gene. CDR3 bases: TGTGCCAGCAGCTTGGACAGGGGTAGCACAGATACGCAGTATTTT. Translation: CASSLDRGSTDTQYF.

The chain combines TRBV28 with TRBJ1-2; 8 nucleotides line up with TRBD1. V shed 4 bases and J 4 bases; nucleotides not matched to a gene: 5. Germline loops: CDR1 MDHEN, CDR2 SYDVKM. The CDR3 is 14 residues long. The CDR3 coding sequence is TGTGCCAGCAGTTCGCCGACAGGGGTCTATGGCTACACCTTC. This codes for CASSSPTGVYGYTF.

This clone was observed a single time. The gene calls are TRBV11-2 and TRBJ2-2; 10 bases map to TRBD1. CDR1 is SGHAT, CDR2 FQNNGV, per germline. The CDR3 length is 14 residues. Trimming cost V 7 bases and J 7 bases; bases outside gene matches: 6. DNA of the CDR3: TGTGCCAGCACCCGGACAGGGGGGTACGGGGAGCTGTTTTTT. This encodes CASTRTGGYGELFF.

The chain joins TRBV25-1 to TRBJ1-4; 9 bases fit TRBD1. In germline, CDR1 is MGHDK, CDR2 SYGVNS. The CDR3 runs to 16 residues. The ends lost 2 bases at V and 7 bases at J; junction bases unmatched: 8. The CDR3 DNA reads TGTGCCAGCAGTGAAGCGTCACAGGGGGCAGGTGAAAAACTGTTTTTT. Translating gives CASSEASQGAGEKLFF.

The rearrangement links TRBV30 to TRBJ1-2; a weak D match, TRBD1 (5 bases). This CDR3 region has 12 residues. Germline V gene sequence: CDR1 GTSNPN, CDR2 SVGIG (reference sequence). V was shortened by 0 bases and J by 7 bases, with 9 bases between the two germline ends. The CDR3 coding sequence is TGTGCCTGGAGTGTAGTAGGGGTTGGCTACACCTTC. Translated, it gives CAWSVVGVGYTF.

The rearrangement links TRBV5-1 to TRBJ2-4; 8 bases are a match to TRBD1. Per germline, CDR1 SGHRS and CDR2 YFSETQ. V was clipped by 5 bases and J by 0 bases; unmatched bases: 10. This CDR3 has 17 amino acids. The CDR3 region has the DNA TGCGCCAGCAGGTCCGGGACAGGAGTCTTAGCCAAAAACATTCAGTACTTC. This sequence encodes CASRSGTGVLAKNIQYF.

In the case of this clone: Different DNA sequences within this sample yield the same CDR3. V and J are TRBV19 and TRBJ2-3; D possibly uses TRBD1 or TRBD2 (6 bases each). V shed 4 bases and J shed 6 bases, with 11 bases lying between them. The CDR3 is 13 residues long. Germline CDR1 LNHDA, CDR2 SQIVND (reference sequence). CDR3 nucleotide sequence: TGTGCCAGTAGTACCCGAGGGGGGGATACGCAGTATTTT. Translated, it gives CASSTRGGDTQYF.

V and J are TRBV19 and TRBJ1-5, with 7 bases aligning to TRBD1. This CDR3 region has 14 residues. Trimming removed 6 bases from V and 2 bases from J; junction bases left unmatched: 4. CDR1 is LNHDA, CDR2 SQIVND, per germline (reference sequence). The CDR3 DNA is TGTGCCAGTAGGACAGGGTTTGGCAATCAGCCCCAGCATTTT. Its protein is CASRTGFGNQPQHF.

The V call is TRBV28, the J call TRBJ1-1; a weak D match, TRBD1 (5 bases). Germline assignment: CDR1 MDHEN and CDR2 SYDVKM. The CDR3 sequence is 12 residues long. V dropped 6 bases and J dropped 4 bases, with 9 bases sitting between them. The CDR3: CASRGEITEAFF. The CDR3 DNA follows: TGTGCCAGCAGGGGGGAAATCACTGAAGCTTTCTTT.

V usage is TRBV28 and J usage is TRBJ1-2; 7 nucleotides align to TRBD1. The junction had 9 bases not matched to a gene; V was cut back by 6 bases and J by 8 bases. This CDR3 has 13 amino acids. Germline V gives CDR1 MDHEN, CDR2 SYDVKM. The CDR3 DNA follows: TGTGCCAGCAGCAATGAGGGGGCTCGGGGCTACACCTTC. This codes for CASSNEGARGYTF.

This chain connects TRBV6-5 to TRBJ2-5; no clear D. CDR3 length: 15 residues. CDR1 MNHEY and CDR2 SVGAGI come from the germline V gene. V lost 5 bases to trimming and J lost 2 bases, with 15 bases between them. As DNA, the CDR3 is TGTGCCAGCAGTCCGCCTTGGGCTTCTCAAGAGACCCAGTACTTC. This translates into CASSPPWASQETQYF.

The rearrangement links TRBV19 to TRBJ2-7; 7 bases are shared with TRBD1. This CDR3 has 15 residues. The trim removed 4 bases at V and 0 bases at J, leaving 6 bases unmatched. Germline V lookup: CDR1 LNHDA, CDR2 SQIVND (reference sequence). This CDR3 reads CASSKAAGGSYEQYF. Here the CDR3 DNA reads TGTGCCAGTAGTAAGGCGGCAGGGGGCTCCTACGAGCAGTACTTC.

The chain combines TRBV6-5 with TRBJ2-1, with D possibly TRBD1 on 5 matching bases. The germline V and J ends were trimmed by 0 bases and 3 bases, with 12 bases remaining between them. This CDR3 has 16 amino acids. CDR1 is MNHEY and CDR2 is SVGAGI in the germline V gene. The CDR3, as DNA: TGTGCCAGCAGTTACTCGATCCAGGGCCTCTACAATGAGCAGTTCTTC. Its protein is CASSYSIQGLYNEQFF.

The gene calls are TRBV6-5 and TRBJ2-7; D remains unclear. Trimming left V 2 bases short and J 3 bases short, with 11 bases between. This CDR3 contains 14 residues. Germline-derived CDR1 and CDR2 are MNHEY and SVGAGI. This chain's CDR3 is CASSYRQRDYEQYF. The CDR3 region has the DNA TGTGCCAGCAGTTACCGCCAGCGTGACTACGAGCAGTACTTC.

Comment on this clone: The sample contains more than one DNA sequence encoding this CDR3. V and J are TRBV20-1 and TRBJ2-5; D unresolved. The CDR3 consists of 11 residues. Germline CDR1 DFQATT, CDR2 SNEGSKA (reference sequence). Trimming pared 2 bases from V and 5 bases from J, leaving 6 bases between. The DNA for the CDR3 is TGCAGTGCTAGACCCCAGGAGACCCAGTACTTC. Amino acid sequence: CSARPQETQYF.

The chain carries TRBV19 and TRBJ1-2, with a tentative D call TRBD1 (6 bases). Deletions cut 6 bases from V and 1 base from J, with 15 bases between. This CDR3 contains 15 residues. Per germline, CDR1 LNHDA and CDR2 SQIVND (reference sequence). The CDR3 nucleotides are TGTGCCAGTAGGGCCTTGGCGGACAGTAACTATGGCTACACCTTC. Protein product: CASRALADSNYGYTF.

The rearrangement joins TRBV18 to TRBJ2-7; D may be TRBD2 (6 bases). Germline CDR1 KGHSH, CDR2 LQKENI. The ends were cut back, 4 bases at V and 0 bases at J, with 13 bases in the middle. There are 15 residues in the CDR3. The CDR3 DNA sequence: TGTGCCAGCTCACTGCGACTAGAGGGCTCCTACGAGCAGTACTTC. Translation gives CASSLRLEGSYEQYF.

The rearrangement links TRBV6-1 to TRBJ2-1; 13 bases are shared with TRBD2. The CDR3 extends over 20 amino acids. The germline V gene has CDR1 MNHNS and CDR2 SASEGT. The V segment lost 3 bases and the J segment 5 bases; nucleotides outside the gene matches: 16. This CDR3 is CASSENLLAGGPGGHNEQFF. CDR3 sequence (DNA): TGTGCCAGCAGTGAGAACTTACTAGCGGGAGGGCCGGGGGGGCACAATGAGCAGTTCTTC.

The chain has TRBV7-9 and TRBJ1-5; the D gene is possibly TRBD1 (5 bases). V was pared by 3 bases and J by 7 bases, with 16 bases between. The CDR3 is 15 residues long. Germline lookup yields CDR1 SEHNR and CDR2 FQNEAQ (reference sequence). The CDR3 protein is CASSLGDGLGQPQHF. CDR3 in DNA: TGTGCCAGCAGCTTGGGGGACGGCCTAGGACAGCCCCAGCATTTT. Together with reference TRBV7-9 and TRBJ1-5, the CDR3 gives the full variable domain: DTGVSQNPRHKITKRGQNVTFRCDPISEHNRLYWYRQTLGQGPEFLTYFQNEAQLEKSRLLSDRFSAERPKGSFSTLEIQRTEQGDSAMYLCASSLGDGLGQPQHFGDGTRLSIL.